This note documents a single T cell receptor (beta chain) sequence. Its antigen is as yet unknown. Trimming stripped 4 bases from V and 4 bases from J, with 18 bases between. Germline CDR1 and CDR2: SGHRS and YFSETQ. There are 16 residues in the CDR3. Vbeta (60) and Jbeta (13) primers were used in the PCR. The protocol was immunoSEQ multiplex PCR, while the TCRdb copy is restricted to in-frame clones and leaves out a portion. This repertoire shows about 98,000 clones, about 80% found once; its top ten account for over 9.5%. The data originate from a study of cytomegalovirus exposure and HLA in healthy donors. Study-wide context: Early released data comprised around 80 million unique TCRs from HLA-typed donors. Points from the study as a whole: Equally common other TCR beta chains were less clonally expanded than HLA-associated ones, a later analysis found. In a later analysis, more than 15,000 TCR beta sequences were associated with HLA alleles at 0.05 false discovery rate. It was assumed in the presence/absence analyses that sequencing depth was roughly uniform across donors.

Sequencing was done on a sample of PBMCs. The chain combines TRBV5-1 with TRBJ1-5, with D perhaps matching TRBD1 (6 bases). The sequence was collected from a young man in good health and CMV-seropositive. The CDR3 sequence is CASSPEPQGTNQPQHF. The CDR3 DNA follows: TGCGCCAGCAGCCCGGAGCCTCAGGGGACGAATCAGCCCCAGCATTTT.